This TCR beta chain stems from a study of regulatory T cells in long-lasting Graves disease. Overall study context: Under 3 months of antithyroid drugs had been taken by newly diagnosed Graves' patients.

V was clipped by 0 bases and J by 4 bases, with 7 bases between them. CDR1 is LGHNA, CDR2 YNFKEQ, per germline. The CDR3 extends over 15 amino acids. This clonotype has only a few counts. Time point: newly diagnosed GD, antithyroid drugs for less than 3 months. RNA isolated from PBMCs was used to make the TCR library. Sequencing libraries for TCR beta were prepared with iRepertoire HTBI primers and Arm-PCR of CDR3 regions. From the multiplex PCR reads, TCRdb called clonotypes with MiXCR, one entry per CDR3 protein. The table lists roughly 560,000 distinct CDR3 sequences, roughly a sixth of them singletons, with 20% to 25% in the top ten. The data were also submitted as part of a second study, on T cells in Graves' hyperthyroidism and ophthalmopathy. That source reports: Hyperthyroidism was newly diagnosed in patients aged 18 to 65 (duration under 2 months).

J is TRBJ1-6 and V is TRBV4-2; tentative D call: TRBD1 (6 bases). The material was peripheral blood mononuclear cells (PBMCs), obtained at new diagnosis, from a patient treated with antithyroid drugs. The TCR originated in a woman aged 35-65 years with Graves disease. The CDR3 region has the DNA TGTGCCAGCAGCCAAGAGGGACAATATAATTCACCCCTCCACTTT. The encoded protein is CASSQEGQYNSPLHF.